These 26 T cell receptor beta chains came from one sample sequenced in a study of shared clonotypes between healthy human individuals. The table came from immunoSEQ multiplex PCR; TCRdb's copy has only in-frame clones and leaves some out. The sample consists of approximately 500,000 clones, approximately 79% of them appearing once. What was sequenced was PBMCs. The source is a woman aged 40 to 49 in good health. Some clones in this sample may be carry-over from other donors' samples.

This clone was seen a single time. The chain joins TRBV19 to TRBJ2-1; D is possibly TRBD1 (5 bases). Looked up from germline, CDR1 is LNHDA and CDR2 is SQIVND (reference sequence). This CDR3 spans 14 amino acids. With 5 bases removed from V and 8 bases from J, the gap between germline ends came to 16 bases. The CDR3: CASSSRAEWDEQFF. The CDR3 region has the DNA TGTGCCAGTAGTTCCAGGGCGGAATGGGATGAGCAGTTCTTC.

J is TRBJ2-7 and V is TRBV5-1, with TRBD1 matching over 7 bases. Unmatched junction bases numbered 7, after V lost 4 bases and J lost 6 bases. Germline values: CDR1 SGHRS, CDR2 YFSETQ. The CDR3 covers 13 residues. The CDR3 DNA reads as TGCGCCAGCAGCCCTAGGACAGGTCGCGAGCAGTACTTC. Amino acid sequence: CASSPRTGREQYF.

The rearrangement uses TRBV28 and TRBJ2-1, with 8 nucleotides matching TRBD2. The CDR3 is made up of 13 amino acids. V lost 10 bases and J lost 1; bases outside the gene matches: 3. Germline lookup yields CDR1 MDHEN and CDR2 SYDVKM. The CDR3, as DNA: TGTGCCACCTTAGCGGGATCCTACAATGAGCAGTTCTTC. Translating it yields CATLAGSYNEQFF.

The CDR3 is CASSETPSGARGETQYF. CDR3 DNA sequence: TGTGCCAGCAGTGAAACCCCTAGCGGGGCGAGAGGGGAGACCCAGTACTTC. The chain combines TRBV25-1 with TRBJ2-5; TRBD2 aligns across 9 bases. CDR1 is MGHDK and CDR2 is SYGVNS in the germline V gene. V was clipped by 2 bases and J by 5 bases; unmatched bases: 12. The CDR3 length is 17 residues.

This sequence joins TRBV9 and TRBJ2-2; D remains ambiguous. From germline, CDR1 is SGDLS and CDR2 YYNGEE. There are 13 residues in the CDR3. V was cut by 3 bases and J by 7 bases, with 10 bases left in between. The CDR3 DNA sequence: TGTGCCAGCAGCGCCGCGGCTAGCGGGGAGCTGTTTTTT. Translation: CASSAAASGELFF.

The CDR3 coding sequence is TGTGCCAGCAGCTTTCGCCTGAACACTGAAGCTTTCTTT. It translates to CASSFRLNTEAFF. The V and J genes are TRBV7-6 and TRBJ1-1; D gene uncertain. The germline gives CDR1 SGHVS, CDR2 FNYEAQ. The CDR3 covers 13 residues. V lost 3 bases to trimming and J lost 0 bases, with 5 bases between them.

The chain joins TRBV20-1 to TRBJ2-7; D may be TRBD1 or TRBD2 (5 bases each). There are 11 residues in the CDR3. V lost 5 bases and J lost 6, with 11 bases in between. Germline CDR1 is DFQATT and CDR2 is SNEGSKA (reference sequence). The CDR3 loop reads CSAGTWGEQYF. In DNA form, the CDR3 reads TGCAGTGCTGGGACCTGGGGCGAGCAGTACTTC.

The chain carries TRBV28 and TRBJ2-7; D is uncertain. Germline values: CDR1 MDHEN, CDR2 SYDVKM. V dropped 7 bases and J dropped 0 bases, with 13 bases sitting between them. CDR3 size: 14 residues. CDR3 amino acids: CASTQDRSSYEQYF. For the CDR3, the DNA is TGTGCCAGCACCCAGGACCGGAGCTCCTACGAGCAGTACTTC.

The CDR3 DNA reads as TGTGCCAGCAGCTCCATCCGGGGTGAAGCTTTCTTT. Its protein product is CASSSIRGEAFF. This chain joins TRBV21-1 and TRBJ1-1. TRBV21-1 has pseudogene status. CDR3 length: 12 amino acids.

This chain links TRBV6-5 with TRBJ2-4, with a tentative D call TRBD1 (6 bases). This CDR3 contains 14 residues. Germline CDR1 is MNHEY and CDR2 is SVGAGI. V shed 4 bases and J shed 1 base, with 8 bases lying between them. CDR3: CASSFDRAKNIQYF. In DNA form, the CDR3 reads TGTGCCAGCAGTTTCGACAGGGCCAAAAACATTCAGTACTTC.

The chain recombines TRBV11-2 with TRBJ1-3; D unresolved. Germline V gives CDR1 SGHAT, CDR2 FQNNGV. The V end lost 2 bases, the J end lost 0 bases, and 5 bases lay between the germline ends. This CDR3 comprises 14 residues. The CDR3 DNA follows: TGTGCCAGCAGCTTAATGATCTCTGGAAACACCATATATTTT. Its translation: CASSLMISGNTIYF.

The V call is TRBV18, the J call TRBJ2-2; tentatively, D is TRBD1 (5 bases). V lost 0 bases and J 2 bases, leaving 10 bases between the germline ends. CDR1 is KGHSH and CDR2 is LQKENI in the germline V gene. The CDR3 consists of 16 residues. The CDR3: CASSPPGAENTGELFF. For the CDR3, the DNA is TGTGCCAGCTCACCACCAGGGGCAGAAAACACCGGGGAGCTGTTTTTT.

CDR3 amino acids: CASSPEEGWNTGELFF. The CDR3 DNA is TGTGCCAGCAGCCCGGAGGAGGGGTGGAACACCGGGGAGCTGTTTTTT. J is TRBJ2-2 and V is TRBV5-4; tentatively, D is TRBD2 (6 bases). The CDR3 has 16 amino acids. CDR1 and CDR2 from the germline V gene are SGHNT and YYREEE (reference sequence). Deletions cut 4 bases from V and 1 base from J, with 14 bases between.

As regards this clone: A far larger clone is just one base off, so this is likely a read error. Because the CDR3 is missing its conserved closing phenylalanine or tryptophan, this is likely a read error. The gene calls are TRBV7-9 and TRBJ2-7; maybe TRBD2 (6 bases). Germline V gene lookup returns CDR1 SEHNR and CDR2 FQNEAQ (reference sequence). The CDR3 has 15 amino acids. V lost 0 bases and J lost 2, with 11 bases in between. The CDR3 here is CASSLAQGGTYEQYI. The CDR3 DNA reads TGTGCCAGCAGCTTAGCGCAGGGAGGCACCTACGAGCAGTACATC.

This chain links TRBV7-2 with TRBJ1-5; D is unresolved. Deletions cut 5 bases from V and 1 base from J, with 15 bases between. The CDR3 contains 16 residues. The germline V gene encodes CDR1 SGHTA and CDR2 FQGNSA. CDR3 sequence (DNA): TGTGCCAGCAGCCCCGTACTTGGGCGGAGCAATCAGCCCCAGCATTTT. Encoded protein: CASSPVLGRSNQPQHF.

The CDR3 spells CASSLASGTDTQYF. The DNA for the CDR3 is TGTGCCAGCAGCTTAGCTAGCGGCACAGATACGCAGTATTTT. V gene TRBV7-2 combines with J gene TRBJ2-3, with D possibly being TRBD2 (5 bases). CDR3 length: 14 residues. With 0 bases removed from V and 1 base from J, the gap between germline ends came to 5 bases. From germline, CDR1 is SGHTA and CDR2 FQGNSA.

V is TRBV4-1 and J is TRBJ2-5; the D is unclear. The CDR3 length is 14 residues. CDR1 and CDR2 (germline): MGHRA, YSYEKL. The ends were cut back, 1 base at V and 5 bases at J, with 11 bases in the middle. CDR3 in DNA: TGCGCCAGCAGCCAAGTGAGTAGCTTGGAGACCCAGTACTTC. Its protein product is CASSQVSSLETQYF.

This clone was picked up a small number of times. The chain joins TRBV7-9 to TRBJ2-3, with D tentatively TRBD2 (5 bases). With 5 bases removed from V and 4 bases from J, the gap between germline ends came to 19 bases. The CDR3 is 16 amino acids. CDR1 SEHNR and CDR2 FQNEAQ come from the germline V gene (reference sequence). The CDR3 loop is CASSHAPRLAPDTQYF. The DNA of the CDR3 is TGTGCCAGCAGCCATGCGCCCCGGCTAGCCCCAGATACGCAGTATTTT.

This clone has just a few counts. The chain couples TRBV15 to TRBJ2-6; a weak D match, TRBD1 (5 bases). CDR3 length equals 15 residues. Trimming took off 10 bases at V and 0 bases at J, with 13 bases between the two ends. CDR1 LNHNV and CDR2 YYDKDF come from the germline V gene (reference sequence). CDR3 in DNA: TGTGCCATCGCGACAGCTACCTCTGGGGCCAACGTCCTGACTTTC. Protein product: CAIATATSGANVLTF.

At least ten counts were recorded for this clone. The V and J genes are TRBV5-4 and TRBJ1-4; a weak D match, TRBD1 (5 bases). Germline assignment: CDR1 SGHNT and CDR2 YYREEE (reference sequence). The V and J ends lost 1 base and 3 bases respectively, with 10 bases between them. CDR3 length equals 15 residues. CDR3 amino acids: CASSLMQGPNEKLFF. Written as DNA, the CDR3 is TGTGCCAGCAGCTTGATGCAGGGACCTAATGAAAAACTGTTTTTT.

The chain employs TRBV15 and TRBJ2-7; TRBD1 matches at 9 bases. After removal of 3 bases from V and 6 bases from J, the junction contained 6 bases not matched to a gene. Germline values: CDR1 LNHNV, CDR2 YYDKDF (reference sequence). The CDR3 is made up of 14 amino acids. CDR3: CATSRGQGAVEQYF. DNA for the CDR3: TGTGCCACCAGCAGGGGACAGGGAGCAGTCGAGCAGTACTTC.

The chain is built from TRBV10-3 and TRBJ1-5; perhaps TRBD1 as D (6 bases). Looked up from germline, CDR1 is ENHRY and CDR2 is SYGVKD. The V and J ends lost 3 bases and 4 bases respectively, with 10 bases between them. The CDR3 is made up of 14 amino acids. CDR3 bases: TGTGCCATCAGTGACGTACAGGGAAATCAGCCCCAGCATTTT. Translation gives CAISDVQGNQPQHF.

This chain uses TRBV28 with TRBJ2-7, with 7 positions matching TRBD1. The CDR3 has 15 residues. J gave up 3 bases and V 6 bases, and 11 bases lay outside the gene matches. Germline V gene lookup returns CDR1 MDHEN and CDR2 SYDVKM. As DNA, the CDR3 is TGTGCCAGCAGCCCAACAGGGGTAATTCGCTACGAGCAGTACTTC. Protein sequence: CASSPTGVIRYEQYF.

CDR3 nucleotides: TGCGCCAGCAGCATAGCGGGAGGGAGTTACAATGAGCAGTTCTTC. Translated, it gives CASSIAGGSYNEQFF. The chain uses TRBV4-1 and TRBJ2-1; 11 bases map to TRBD2. V lost 5 bases to trimming and J lost 4 bases; unmatched junction nucleotides: 4. This CDR3 region has 15 residues. Per germline, CDR1 MGHRA and CDR2 YSYEKL.

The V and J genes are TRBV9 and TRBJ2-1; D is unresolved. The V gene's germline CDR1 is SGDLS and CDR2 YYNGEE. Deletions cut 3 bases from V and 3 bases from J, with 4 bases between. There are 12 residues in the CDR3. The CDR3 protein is CASSEGYNEQFF. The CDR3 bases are TGTGCCAGCAGCGAGGGCTACAATGAGCAGTTCTTC.

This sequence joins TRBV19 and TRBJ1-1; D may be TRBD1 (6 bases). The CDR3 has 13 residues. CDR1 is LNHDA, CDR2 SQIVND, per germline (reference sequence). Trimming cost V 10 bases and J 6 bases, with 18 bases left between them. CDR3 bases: TGTGCCACCACAGGGACAACTCGGGCTGAAGCTTTCTTT. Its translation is CATTGTTRAEAFF.